These 25 T cell receptor beta chains came from one sample sequenced in a study of blood T cell repertoires in COVID-19. Only in-frame clones appear in the TCRdb table, and some are missing; sequencing was by immunoSEQ multiplex PCR. The table has approximately 200,000 clones, 80% to 85% seen once. Sequenced input: PBMCs or T cells enriched from blood (not recorded which). The receptor source for this set is a man aged 35 to 55 who had recovered from COVID-19.

The genes are TRBV19 and TRBJ1-6; tentatively, D is TRBD1 (5 bases). Germline V lookup: CDR1 LNHDA, CDR2 SQIVND (reference sequence). V gave up 5 bases and J gave up 7 bases, with 6 bases separating them. This CDR3 has 12 amino acids. CDR3 DNA sequence: TGTGCCAGTAGTGGGGGGAATTCACCCCTCCACTTT. The encoded protein is CASSGGNSPLHF.

The V call is TRBV7-9, the J call TRBJ2-7, with TRBD2 matching over 7 bases. Germline V CDR1 and CDR2: SEHNR, FQNEAQ (reference sequence). There are 14 residues in the CDR3. Trimming took 3 bases from V and 3 from J; bases not matched to a gene: 5. The CDR3 spells CASSFQRGHYEQYF. The CDR3 bases are TGTGCCAGCAGCTTCCAGCGGGGTCACTACGAGCAGTACTTC.

In its sample, this clone was seen once. The chain carries TRBV6-5 and TRBJ1-1, with a weak D call TRBD1 (5 bases). CDR3 length equals 15 residues. CDR1 and CDR2 (germline): MNHEY, SVGAGI. V was clipped by 8 bases and J by 1 base, with 17 bases between them. CDR3 sequence: CASGPGGRWNTEAFF. As DNA, the CDR3 is TGTGCCAGCGGCCCCGGGGGTCGGTGGAACACTGAAGCTTTCTTT.

In its sample, this clone was seen once. The rearrangement links TRBV2 to TRBJ2-7, with 8 bases aligning to TRBD2. Germline V gene data show CDR1 as SNHLY and CDR2 as FYNNEI. The V gene end was trimmed by 7 bases and the J gene end by 3 bases; junction bases not matched to a gene: 5. CDR3 length: 13 amino acids. The CDR3 sequence: CASNGGAGYEQYF. CDR3 nucleotides: TGTGCCAGCAACGGGGGGGCCGGCTACGAGCAGTACTTC. Full variable domain (remainder filled in from reference TRBV2 and TRBJ2-7): EPEVTQTPSHQVTQMGQEVILRCVPISNHLYFYWYRQILGQKVEFLVSFYNNEISEKSEIFDDQFSVERPDGSNFTLKIRSTKLEDSAMYFCASNGGAGYEQYFGPGTRLTVT.

The J gene is TRBJ2-5, the V gene TRBV6-5; D is undetermined. This CDR3 contains 14 residues. V lost 2 bases and J lost 2, with 9 bases in between. Germline loops: CDR1 MNHEY, CDR2 SVGAGI. The CDR3 coding sequence is TGTGCCAGCAGTTACGGCACAGCACAAGAGACCCAGTACTTC. Translated: CASSYGTAQETQYF.

This clone was recorded only once. The V gene is TRBV5-1, the J gene TRBJ1-6, with 12 bases matching TRBD1. CDR1 and CDR2 (germline): SGHRS, YFSETQ. With V trimmed by 1 base and J by 5 bases, 4 bases remained unmatched. This CDR3 has 17 residues. The CDR3 coding sequence is TGCGCCAGCAGCTTGCCGGGACAGGGGGCCAATAATTCACCCCTCCACTTT. Amino acids: CASSLPGQGANNSPLHF.

The chain is built from TRBV7-9 and TRBJ1-2; D is possibly TRBD1 (5 bases). The CDR3 contains 13 residues. Trimming pared 6 bases from V and 3 bases from J, leaving 11 bases between. Germline-derived CDR1 and CDR2 are SEHNR and FQNEAQ (reference sequence). The chain's CDR3 is CASRSDIYYGYTF. The CDR3 DNA reads TGTGCCAGCAGATCGGACATATACTATGGCTACACCTTC.

The genes are TRBV5-6 and TRBJ1-2; D is possibly TRBD1 (6 bases). The V gene lost 4 bases and the J gene lost 2 bases, with 15 bases spanning the gap. The CDR3 contains 15 residues. The germline V gene encodes CDR1 SGHDT and CDR2 YYEEEE. CDR3 coding DNA: TGTGCCAGCAGCCCGGTCGGGGGGCACAACTATGGCTACACCTTC. This codes for CASSPVGGHNYGYTF.

The chain combines TRBV20-1 with TRBJ1-2; D remains unclear. The CDR3 totals 13 residues. Trimming took 3 bases from V and 4 from J, leaving 12 bases between them. The V gene's germline CDR1 is DFQATT and CDR2 SNEGSKA (reference sequence). Here the CDR3 DNA reads TGCAGTGCTAGTGAGGGCCCTACCTATGGCTACACCTTC. It specifies CSASEGPTYGYTF.

The V and J genes are TRBV7-3 and TRBJ1-5; D unclear. The CDR3 is made up of 15 amino acids. Germline V gene sequence: CDR1 SGHTA, CDR2 FQGTGA. V lost 4 bases and J lost 2, with 12 bases in between. The CDR3 DNA follows: TGTGCCAGCAGCTCGAAATTAGGAGGCAATCAGCCCCAGCATTTT. Translated, it gives CASSSKLGGNQPQHF.

The chain links TRBV4-1 to TRBJ2-7; D possibly corresponds to TRBD2 (6 bases). CDR3 length: 15 residues. V was pared by 1 base and J by 3 bases, with 13 bases between. CDR1 and CDR2 from the germline V gene are MGHRA and YSYEKL. DNA for the CDR3: TGCGCCAGCAGCCAAGGGGCGGGGCCCTACTACGAGCAGTACTTC. Encoded protein: CASSQGAGPYYEQYF.

The CDR3 loop reads CAWSVPLFYGYTF. In DNA form, the CDR3 reads TGTGCCTGGAGTGTCCCTTTATTCTATGGCTACACCTTC. The chain is built from TRBV30 and TRBJ1-2; unclear D gene. This CDR3 has 13 residues. Trimming stripped 0 bases from V and 4 bases from J, with 9 bases between. The germline gives CDR1 GTSNPN, CDR2 SVGIG (reference sequence). The variable domain in full, with the rest retrieved from reference TRBV30 and TRBJ1-2, is SQTIHQWPATLVQPVGSPLSLECTVEGTSNPNLYWYRQAAGRGLQLLFYSVGIGQISSEVPQNLSASRPQDRQFILSSKKLLLSDSGFYLCAWSVPLFYGYTFGSGTRLTVV.

J is TRBJ1-1 and V is TRBV6-5, with TRBD1 matching 9 bases. This CDR3 spans 15 amino acids. Germline assignment: CDR1 MNHEY and CDR2 SVGAGI. V gave up 6 bases and J gave up 0 bases; unmatched junction bases: 5. The chain's CDR3 is CASSPWDRVNTEAFF. CDR3 bases: TGTGCCAGCAGCCCATGGGACAGGGTGAACACTGAAGCTTTCTTT.

The rearrangement joins TRBV29-1 to TRBJ1-2, with 8 bases fitting TRBD1. CDR3 length: 12 residues. V lost 4 bases and J lost 7; bases outside the gene matches: 5. Germline V gene sequence: CDR1 SQVTM, CDR2 ANQGSEA. The CDR3 region is CSVGTGRGGYTF. The CDR3 DNA is TGCAGCGTTGGGACAGGGAGGGGTGGCTACACCTTC.

The gene calls are TRBV7-6 and TRBJ1-5; D possibly corresponds to TRBD1 (5 bases). CDR1 and CDR2 from the germline V gene are SGHVS and FNYEAQ. The germline V and J ends were trimmed by 6 bases and 4 bases, with 16 bases remaining between them. The CDR3 has 15 amino acids. The CDR3 DNA reads as TGTGCCAGCAGTTCTTCTACGGAGGGGAATCAGCCCCAGCATTTT. As protein: CASSSSTEGNQPQHF.

J is TRBJ1-5 and V is TRBV30; D is unclear. This CDR3 comprises 17 residues. Germline CDR1 reads GTSNPN; CDR2 reads SVGIG (reference sequence). Between the trimmed V and J ends, which lost 0 bases and 0 bases, there was a span of 15 bases. CDR3 bases: TGTGCCTGGAGTGTACAACGCACAGACTATAGCAATCAGCCCCAGCATTTT. Its protein is CAWSVQRTDYSNQPQHF.

V gene TRBV15 combines with J gene TRBJ2-7; 7 bases line up with TRBD2. Trimming cost V 4 bases and J 3 bases; bases outside gene matches: 9. Germline V gene sequence: CDR1 LNHNV, CDR2 YYDKDF (reference sequence). CDR3 size: 15 residues. The CDR3 coding sequence is TGTGCCACCAGCAAGCCCGGGACTATCTACTACGAGCAGTACTTC. This translates into CATSKPGTIYYEQYF.

This clone has only one observation. The V and J genes are TRBV2 and TRBJ2-6; unclear D gene. The CDR3 length is 15 residues. V lost 6 bases and J 0 bases, leaving 9 bases between the germline ends. The germline CDR1 and CDR2 sequences are SNHLY and FYNNEI. Written as DNA, the CDR3 is TGTGCCAGCAGGAAAGAGAGCTCTGGGGCCAACGTCCTGACTTTC. It specifies CASRKESSGANVLTF.

This chain connects TRBV15 to TRBJ2-2, with a tentative D call TRBD1 (6 bases). The CDR3 spans 16 residues. Germline CDR1 LNHNV, CDR2 YYDKDF (reference sequence). The germline V and J ends were trimmed by 0 bases and 2 bases, with 10 bases remaining between them. The CDR3 loop is CATSRDVGANTGELFF. As DNA, the CDR3 is TGTGCCACCAGCAGAGATGTGGGGGCTAACACCGGGGAGCTGTTTTTT.

This chain links TRBV5-4 with TRBJ2-5, with TRBD1 matching 7 bases. J lost 5 bases, V lost 4 bases, and 11 bases had no gene match. Germline CDR1 and CDR2: SGHNT and YYREEE (reference sequence). CDR3 length: 15 residues. In DNA form, the CDR3 reads TGTGCCAGCAGCGCCGGCGGACAGGTCGTCGAGACCCAGTACTTC. Its protein is CASSAGGQVVETQYF.

V is TRBV7-2 and J is TRBJ2-6; perhaps TRBD2 as D (5 bases). Germline assignment: CDR1 SGHTA and CDR2 FQGNSA. This CDR3 contains 16 residues. With 0 bases removed from V and 4 bases from J, the gap between germline ends came to 10 bases. CDR3 region: CASSLAGDRGANVLTF. The CDR3 nucleotides read TGTGCCAGCAGCTTAGCCGGGGATCGGGGGGCCAACGTCCTGACTTTC.

CDR3 sequence: CARGGDFEAFF. CDR3 coding DNA: TGTGCCAGAGGCGGGGATTTTGAAGCTTTCTTT. V gene TRBV21-1 combines with J gene TRBJ1-1. TRBV21-1 is marked as a pseudogene. This CDR3 has 11 amino acids.

The chain recombines TRBV19 with TRBJ1-4; TRBD1 matches at 9 bases. Losses at the gene ends were 3 bases for V and 8 bases for J; bases not matched to a gene: 19. Germline V gene data show CDR1 as LNHDA and CDR2 as SQIVND (reference sequence). The CDR3 spans 19 residues. Here the CDR3 DNA reads TGTGCCAGTAGTATCTGGGACAGGGCAGCCCAACCAGATGGCGAAAAACTGTTTTTT. Translating it yields CASSIWDRAAQPDGEKLFF.

The J gene is TRBJ2-1, the V gene TRBV7-9, with 8 bases fitting TRBD2. The CDR3 is 11 residues long. Per germline, CDR1 SEHNR and CDR2 FQNEAQ (reference sequence). Trimming at V came to 3 bases and at J to 12 bases, leaving 1 base not matched to a gene. The chain's CDR3 is CASSLGLGQFF. The CDR3 DNA reads TGTGCCAGCAGCTTGGGACTAGGGCAGTTCTTC.

The chain links TRBV5-1 to TRBJ2-3; 12 positions match TRBD2. V lost 1 base to trimming and J lost 2 bases; unmatched junction nucleotides: 5. This CDR3 contains 17 residues. The germline V gene encodes CDR1 SGHRS and CDR2 YFSETQ. The CDR3 loop is CASSLMTSGGPTDTQYF. CDR3 DNA: TGCGCCAGCAGCTTGATGACTAGCGGGGGCCCCACAGATACGCAGTATTTT.